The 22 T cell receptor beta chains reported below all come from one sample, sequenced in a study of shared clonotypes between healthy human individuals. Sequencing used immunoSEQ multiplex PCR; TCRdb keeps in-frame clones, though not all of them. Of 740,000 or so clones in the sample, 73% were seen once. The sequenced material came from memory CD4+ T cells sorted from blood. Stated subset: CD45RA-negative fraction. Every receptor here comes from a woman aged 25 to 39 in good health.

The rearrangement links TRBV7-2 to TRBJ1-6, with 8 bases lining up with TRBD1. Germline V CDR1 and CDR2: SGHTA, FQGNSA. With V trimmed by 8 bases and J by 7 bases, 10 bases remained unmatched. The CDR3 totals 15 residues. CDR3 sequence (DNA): TGTGCCAGCCGATCGGACAGGGCAGGGAATTCACCCCTCCACTTT. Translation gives CASRSDRAGNSPLHF. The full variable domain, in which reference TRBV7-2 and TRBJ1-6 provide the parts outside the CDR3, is GAGVSQSPSNKVTEKGKDVELRCDPISGHTALYWYRQSLGQGLEFLIYFQGNSAPDKSGLPSDRFSAERTGGSVSTLTIQRTQQEDSAVYLCASRSDRAGNSPLHFGNGTRLTVT.

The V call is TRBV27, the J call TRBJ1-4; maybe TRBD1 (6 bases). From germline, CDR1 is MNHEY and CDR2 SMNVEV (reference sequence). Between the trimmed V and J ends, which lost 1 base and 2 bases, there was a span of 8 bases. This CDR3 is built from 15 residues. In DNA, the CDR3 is TGTGCCAGCAGTTTATACAGGGCGACTAATGAAAAACTGTTTTTT. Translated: CASSLYRATNEKLFF.

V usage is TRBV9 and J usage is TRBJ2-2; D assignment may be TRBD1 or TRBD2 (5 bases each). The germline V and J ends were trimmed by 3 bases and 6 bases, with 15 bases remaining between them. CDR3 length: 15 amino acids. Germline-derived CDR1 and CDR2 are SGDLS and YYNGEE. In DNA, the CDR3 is TGTGCCAGCAGCGGGGGCCGGGCTAGCCCCGGGGAGCTGTTTTTT. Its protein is CASSGGRASPGELFF.

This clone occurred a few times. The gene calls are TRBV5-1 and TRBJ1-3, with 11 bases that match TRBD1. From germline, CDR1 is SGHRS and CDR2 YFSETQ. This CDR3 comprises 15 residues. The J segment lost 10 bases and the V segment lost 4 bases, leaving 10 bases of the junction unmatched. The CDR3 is CASSPWGQGERTIYF. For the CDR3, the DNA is TGCGCCAGCAGCCCCTGGGGACAGGGGGAACGGACCATATATTTT.

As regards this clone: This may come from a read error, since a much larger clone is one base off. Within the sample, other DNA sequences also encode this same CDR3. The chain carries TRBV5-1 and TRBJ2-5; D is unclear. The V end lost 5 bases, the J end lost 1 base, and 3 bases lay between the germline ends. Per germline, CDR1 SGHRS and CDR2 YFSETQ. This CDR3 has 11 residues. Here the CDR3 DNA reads TGCGCCAGCAGTTCCCAAGAGACCCAGTACTTC. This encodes CASSSQETQYF. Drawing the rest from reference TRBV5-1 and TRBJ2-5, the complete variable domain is KAGVTQTPRYLIKTRGQQVTLSCSPISGHRSVSWYQQTPGQGLQFLFEYFSETQRNKGNFPGRFSGRQFSNSRSEMNVSTLELGDSALYLCASSSQETQYFGPGTRLLVL.

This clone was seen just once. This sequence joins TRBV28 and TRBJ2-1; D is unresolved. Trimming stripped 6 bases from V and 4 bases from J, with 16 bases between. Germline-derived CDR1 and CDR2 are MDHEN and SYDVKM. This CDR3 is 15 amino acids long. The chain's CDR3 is CASSNIRVSYNEQFF. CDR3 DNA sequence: TGTGCCAGCAGCAACATAAGGGTCTCATACAATGAGCAGTTCTTC.

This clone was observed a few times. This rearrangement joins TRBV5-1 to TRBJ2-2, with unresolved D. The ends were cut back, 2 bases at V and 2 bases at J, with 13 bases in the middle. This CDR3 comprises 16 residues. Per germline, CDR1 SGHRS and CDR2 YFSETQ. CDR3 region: CASSFGSAANTGELFF. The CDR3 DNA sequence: TGCGCCAGCAGCTTTGGATCGGCAGCAAACACCGGGGAGCTGTTTTTT.

CDR3 DNA: TGCGCCAGCAGCACGGGACAGGGAATCTATGGCTACACCTTC. This encodes CASSTGQGIYGYTF. This rearrangement joins TRBV5-1 to TRBJ1-2, with 9 bases fitting TRBD1. This CDR3 is 14 amino acids long. V shed 4 bases and J 4 bases; nucleotides not matched to a gene: 5. Germline lookup yields CDR1 SGHRS and CDR2 YFSETQ.

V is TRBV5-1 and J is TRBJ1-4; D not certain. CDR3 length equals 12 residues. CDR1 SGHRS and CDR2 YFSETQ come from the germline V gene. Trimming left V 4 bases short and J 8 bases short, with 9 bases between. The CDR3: CASSEGGEKLFF. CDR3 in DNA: TGCGCCAGCAGCGAGGGAGGAGAAAAACTGTTTTTT.

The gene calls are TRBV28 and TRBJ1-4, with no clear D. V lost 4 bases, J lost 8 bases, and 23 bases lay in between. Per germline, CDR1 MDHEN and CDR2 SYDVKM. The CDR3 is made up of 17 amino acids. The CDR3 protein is CASSSNSLGRLDEKLFF. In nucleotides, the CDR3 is TGTGCCAGCAGTTCTAATTCCTTGGGCCGTTTAGACGAAAAACTGTTTTTT.

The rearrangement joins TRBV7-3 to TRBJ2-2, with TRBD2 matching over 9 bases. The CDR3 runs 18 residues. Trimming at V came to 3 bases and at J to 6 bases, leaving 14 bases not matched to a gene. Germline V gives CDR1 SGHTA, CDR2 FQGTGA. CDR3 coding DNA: TGTGCCAGCAGCTTCTATGGGCTAGCGGGACCGGATCCCGGGGAGCTGTTTTTT. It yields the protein CASSFYGLAGPDPGELFF.

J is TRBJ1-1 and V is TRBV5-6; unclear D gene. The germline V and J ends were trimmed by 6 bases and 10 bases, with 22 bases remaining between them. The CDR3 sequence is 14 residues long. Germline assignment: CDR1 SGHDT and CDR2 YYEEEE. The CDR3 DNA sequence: TGTGCCAGCACGGAAGGTGGCTGGTCGGAAAGAGCTTTCTTT. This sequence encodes CASTEGGWSERAFF.

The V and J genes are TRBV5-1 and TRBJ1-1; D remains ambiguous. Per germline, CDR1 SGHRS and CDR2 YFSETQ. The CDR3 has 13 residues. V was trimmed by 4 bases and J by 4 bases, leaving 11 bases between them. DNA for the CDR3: TGCGCCAGCAGCCCCGCCGGGTCCACTGAAGCTTTCTTT. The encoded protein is CASSPAGSTEAFF. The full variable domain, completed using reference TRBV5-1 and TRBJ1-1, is KAGVTQTPRYLIKTRGQQVTLSCSPISGHRSVSWYQQTPGQGLQFLFEYFSETQRNKGNFPGRFSGRQFSNSRSEMNVSTLELGDSALYLCASSPAGSTEAFFGQGTRLTVV.

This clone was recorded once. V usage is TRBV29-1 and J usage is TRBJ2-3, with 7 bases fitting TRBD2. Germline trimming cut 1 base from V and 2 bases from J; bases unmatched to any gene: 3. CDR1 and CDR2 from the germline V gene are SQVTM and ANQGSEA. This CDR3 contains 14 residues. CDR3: CSVEVGGDTDTQYF. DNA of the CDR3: TGCAGCGTTGAAGTGGGAGGGGACACAGATACGCAGTATTTT.

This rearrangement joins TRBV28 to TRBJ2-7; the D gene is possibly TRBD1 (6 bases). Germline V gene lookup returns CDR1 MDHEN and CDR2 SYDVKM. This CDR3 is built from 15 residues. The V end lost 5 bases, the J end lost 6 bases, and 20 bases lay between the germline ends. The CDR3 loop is CASSPHIQGRSEQYF. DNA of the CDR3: TGTGCCAGCAGTCCTCATATACAGGGACGTAGCGAGCAGTACTTC.

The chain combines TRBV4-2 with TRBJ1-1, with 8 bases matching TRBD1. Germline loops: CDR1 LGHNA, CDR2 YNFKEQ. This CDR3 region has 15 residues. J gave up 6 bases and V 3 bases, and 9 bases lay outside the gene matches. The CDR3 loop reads CASSQASDRGAEAFF. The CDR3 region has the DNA TGTGCCAGCAGCCAGGCGAGCGACAGGGGCGCTGAAGCTTTCTTT.

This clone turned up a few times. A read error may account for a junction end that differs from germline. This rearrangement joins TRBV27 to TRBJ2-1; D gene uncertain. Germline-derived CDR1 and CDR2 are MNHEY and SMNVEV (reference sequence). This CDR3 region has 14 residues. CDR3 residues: CASSLGPPYHEQFF. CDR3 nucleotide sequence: TGTGCCAGCAGTTTGGGCCCCCCCTACCATGAGCAGTTCTTC.

The CDR3 DNA reads TGTGCCAGCAGTGCCCCTTGGACAGGGGGTGATCAGCCCCAGCATTTT. It is translated as CASSAPWTGGDQPQHF. The chain has TRBV28 and TRBJ1-5, with TRBD1 matching over 10 bases. The CDR3 is made up of 16 amino acids. CDR1 and CDR2 from the germline V gene are MDHEN and SYDVKM. The V and J ends lost 5 bases and 5 bases, in that order; junction bases with no gene match: 9.

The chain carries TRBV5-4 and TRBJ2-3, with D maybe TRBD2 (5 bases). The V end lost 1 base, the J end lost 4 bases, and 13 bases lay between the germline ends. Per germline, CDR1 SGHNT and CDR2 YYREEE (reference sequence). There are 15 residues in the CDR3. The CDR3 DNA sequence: TGTGCCAGCAGCTTGCCAGCGGCCCCCGCAGATACGCAGTATTTT. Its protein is CASSLPAAPADTQYF.

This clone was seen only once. The CDR3 sequence: CASSSPLRGISYNEQFF. The DNA of the CDR3 is TGTGCCAGCAGTTCCCCGCTCAGGGGGATCTCCTACAATGAGCAGTTCTTC. The chain couples TRBV28 to TRBJ2-1, with 7 nucleotides matching TRBD1. This CDR3 spans 17 amino acids. Trimming cost V 4 bases and J 0 bases; bases outside gene matches: 9. Germline lookup yields CDR1 MDHEN and CDR2 SYDVKM.

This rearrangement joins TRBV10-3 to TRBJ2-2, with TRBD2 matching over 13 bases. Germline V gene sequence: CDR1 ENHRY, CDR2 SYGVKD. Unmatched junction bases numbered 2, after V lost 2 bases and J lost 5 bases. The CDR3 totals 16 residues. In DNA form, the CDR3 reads TGTGCCATCAGTGAGACTAGCGGGAGGGGGACCGGGGAGCTGTTTTTT. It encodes CAISETSGRGTGELFF.

CDR3 DNA sequence: TGTGCCAGCAGTCCGACTAGCGGGAGGGTAAATGAGCAGTTCTTC. Amino acids: CASSPTSGRVNEQFF. V and J are TRBV6-1 and TRBJ2-1; TRBD2 agrees at 14 bases. CDR1 MNHNS and CDR2 SASEGT come from the germline V gene. Germline trimming cut 5 bases from V and 7 bases from J; bases unmatched to any gene: 4. This CDR3 has 15 residues.